This T cell receptor beta chain was identified during a study of control samples from healthy donors and cancer patients. Sequenced by immunoSEQ multiplex PCR; TCRdb stores in-frame clones only, minus some. The sample includes approximately 160,000 clones, 94% of them seen just once. This CDR3 region has 15 residues. Trimming removed 4 bases at V and 2 bases at J, with 14 bases between. Germline V CDR1 and CDR2: MNHEY, SMNVEV (reference sequence). Sequences were obtained from blood. The receptor comes from a woman under 30 in good health. The V and J genes are TRBV27 and TRBJ1-1, with TRBD1 as a possible D gene (5 bases). CDR3 sequence: CASSSIRTINTEAFF. Here the CDR3 DNA reads TGTGCCAGCAGTTCTATCCGGACAATAAACACTGAAGCTTTCTTT.